A selection of T cell receptor beta chains follows, all from one sample in a study of T cells in Graves' hyperthyroidism and ophthalmopathy. A single record per CDR3 protein comes from TCRdb applying MiXCR to the multiplex PCR reads. The table has about 560,000 distinct CDR3 sequences, over 15% seen once. Sequenced material: blood. The receptors stem from a young woman with Graves' hyperthyroidism. Each CDR3 is given with its conserved first and last residue. D genes are given only for firm matches. Size is stated for part of the rows, as once, few or many counts, or as a class when the clone is expanded.

v_call: TRBV20-1; d_call: TRBD1; clone_size: .; cdr3_aa: CSAAGTENYGYTF
v_call: TRBV2; d_call: .; clone_size: .; cdr3_aa: CASRRSYEQYFGPSTGELFF
v_call: TRBV3-1; d_call: .; clone_size: many; cdr3_aa: CASSQAASSYNSPLHF
v_call: TRBV28; d_call: .; clone_size: many; cdr3_aa: CASSFIIGGNTEAFF
v_call: TRBV5-4; d_call: TRBD2; clone_size: .; cdr3_aa: CASSLEIAGGRETQYF
v_call: TRBV6-1; d_call: TRBD2; clone_size: many; cdr3_aa: CASSEVGRATDTQYF
v_call: TRBV28; d_call: .; clone_size: few; cdr3_aa: CASSPALGATLQPQHF
v_call: TRBV7-8; d_call: .; clone_size: .; cdr3_aa: CASSLGASGQADNEQFF
v_call: TRBV6-2/TRBV6-3; d_call: .; clone_size: many; cdr3_aa: CASSYSSGREQYF
v_call: TRBV20-1; d_call: .; clone_size: few; cdr3_aa: CNGRHLWHGYTF
v_call: TRBV6-5; d_call: TRBD1; clone_size: .; cdr3_aa: CASSYPGTGFNGYTF
v_call: TRBV25-1; d_call: .; clone_size: .; cdr3_aa: CASQRGGSHYGYTF
v_call: TRBV6-1; d_call: .; clone_size: .; cdr3_aa: CASSRMEVYEQYF
v_call: TRBV19; d_call: .; clone_size: .; cdr3_aa: CATTILGSAAEAFF
v_call: TRBV30; d_call: .; clone_size: many; cdr3_aa: CAWQRETQYF
v_call: TRBV20-1; d_call: TRBD1; clone_size: many; cdr3_aa: CSARTGPYEQYF
v_call: TRBV14; d_call: .; clone_size: .; cdr3_aa: CASSPLTGNSPLHF
v_call: TRBV11-2; d_call: TRBD1; clone_size: .; cdr3_aa: CASSQDRVNQPQHF
v_call: TRBV24-1; d_call: TRBD1; clone_size: few; cdr3_aa: CATSTGAESGETQYF
v_call: TRBV20-1; d_call: TRBD2; clone_size: many; cdr3_aa: CSAEAGGRETQYF
v_call: TRBV13; d_call: TRBD2; clone_size: few; cdr3_aa: CASSLVAGGYPETQYF
v_call: TRBV4-1; d_call: TRBD2; clone_size: .; cdr3_aa: CASSQLAGGTLEQFF
v_call: TRBV6-1; d_call: TRBD1; clone_size: many; cdr3_aa: CASRRQGEGGNQPQHF
v_call: TRBV7-8; d_call: .; clone_size: few; cdr3_aa: CASSPIRVNYEQYF
v_call: TRBV14; d_call: .; clone_size: few; cdr3_aa: CASSQGSREAFF
v_call: TRBV7-2; d_call: .; clone_size: .; cdr3_aa: CASSLNRGSGEQFF
v_call: TRBV28; d_call: TRBD2; clone_size: many; cdr3_aa: CASRRTSGGVKQFF
v_call: TRBV15; d_call: .; clone_size: few; cdr3_aa: CATSRGDRNTIYF
v_call: TRBV28; d_call: TRBD2; clone_size: .; cdr3_aa: CASSSASAGVGKTQYF
v_call: TRBV9; d_call: TRBD2; clone_size: .; cdr3_aa: CASSPLAGEDEQYF
v_call: TRBV4-1; d_call: TRBD1; clone_size: many; cdr3_aa: CASSQPDRANQPQHF
v_call: TRBV20-1; d_call: TRBD1; clone_size: many; cdr3_aa: CSASWEGTGRVYNSPLHF
v_call: TRBV5-1; d_call: .; clone_size: .; cdr3_aa: CASSLVGGPTDTQYF
v_call: TRBV9; d_call: TRBD1; clone_size: .; cdr3_aa: CASSVAPGGETQYF
v_call: TRBV14; d_call: .; clone_size: few; cdr3_aa: CASSQGWRGPPDTQYF
v_call: TRBV25-1; d_call: .; clone_size: .; cdr3_aa: CASSRFREGETQYF
v_call: TRBV7-9; d_call: TRBD2; clone_size: many; cdr3_aa: CASSLGGPGLGNNEQFF
v_call: TRBV7-6; d_call: .; clone_size: .; cdr3_aa: CASSLSTGEGVTLHF
v_call: TRBV28; d_call: .; clone_size: few; cdr3_aa: CASGVTVNYGYTF
v_call: TRBV24-1; d_call: .; clone_size: few; cdr3_aa: CATSDPTAGMANEKLFF
v_call: TRBV6-1; d_call: TRBD2; clone_size: .; cdr3_aa: CASRASGSYEQYF
v_call: TRBV7-3; d_call: TRBD2; clone_size: many; cdr3_aa: CASSLRLAGGGDTQYF
v_call: TRBV3-1; d_call: .; clone_size: .; cdr3_aa: CASSQKARISGNTIYF
v_call: TRBV2; d_call: TRBD1; clone_size: many; cdr3_aa: CASRYGTVDTEAFF
v_call: TRBV20-1; d_call: .; clone_size: .; cdr3_aa: CSAMDSYTGELFF
v_call: TRBV28; d_call: TRBD1; clone_size: few; cdr3_aa: CASTGGGQGVQYF
v_call: TRBV7-2; d_call: .; clone_size: many; cdr3_aa: CASSLVGRATQPQHF
v_call: TRBV28; d_call: TRBD1; clone_size: many; cdr3_aa: CASSLYRGMYEQYF
v_call: TRBV2; d_call: TRBD1; clone_size: .; cdr3_aa: CASVGPGQGASGYTF
v_call: TRBV13; d_call: .; clone_size: many; cdr3_aa: CASSSREQDYGYTF
v_call: TRBV30; d_call: TRBD1; clone_size: few; cdr3_aa: CAWEGDRGIYGYTF
v_call: TRBV10-3; d_call: TRBD1; clone_size: .; cdr3_aa: CAISSGGQREQYF
v_call: TRBV7-9; d_call: TRBD1; clone_size: .; cdr3_aa: CASSPGTDNEKLFF
v_call: TRBV10-3; d_call: TRBD2; clone_size: .; cdr3_aa: CAISDEREGLKTQYF